This is a list of T cell receptor beta chains from one sample in a study of blood T cell repertoires in COVID-19. Profiled with immunoSEQ multiplex PCR; TCRdb holds only in-frame clones, not every one. This sample has about 270,000 clones, with around 90% found just once. Sequences were obtained from peripheral blood. The receptors stem from a man aged 45-65 years with acute or convalescent COVID-19. Each CDR3 is given with its conserved first and last residue. D genes are given only for firm matches. Clone size appears in some rows only: once, few, many, or a class for an expanded clone.

V gene	J gene	D gene	clone size	CDR3 protein	CDR3 DNA
TRBV7-2	TRBJ1-5	NA	NA	CASSLQVAQPQHF	TGTGCCAGCAGCTTACAAGTCGCGCAGCCCCAGCATTTT
TRBV5-4	TRBJ1-1	TRBD1	NA	CASSLGQGVGNTEAFF	TGTGCCAGCAGCTTGGGACAGGGGGTCGGGAACACTGAAGCTTTCTTT
TRBV6-5	TRBJ1-1	NA	NA	CASTRPSNTEAFF	TGTGCCAGCACCCGCCCTAGTAATACTGAAGCTTTCTTT
TRBV5-1	TRBJ2-7	NA	NA	CASSQWGGEYEQYF	TGCGCCAGCAGCCAATGGGGGGGCGAATACGAGCAGTACTTC
TRBV29-1	TRBJ1-1	NA	NA	CSLTVNTEAFF	TGCAGCCTAACAGTGAACACTGAAGCTTTCTTT
TRBV6-6	TRBJ2-1	NA	once	CASSYSGGSGNEQFF	TGTGCCAGCAGTTACTCAGGGGGTTCGGGGAATGAGCAGTTCTTC
TRBV7-9	TRBJ2-1	NA	NA	CASSYFRDNNEQFF	TGTGCCAGCAGCTACTTTAGGGACAACAATGAGCAGTTCTTC
TRBV7-2	TRBJ2-2	TRBD2	NA	CASSRASGGGTGELFF	TGTGCCAGCAGCCGCGCTAGCGGGGGTGGCACCGGGGAGCTGTTTTTT
TRBV30	TRBJ2-5	TRBD2	NA	CAWSWGRGAGETQYF	TGTGCCTGGAGTTGGGGGCGGGGGGCCGGAGAGACCCAGTACTTC
TRBV25-1	TRBJ2-2	TRBD2	NA	CASSGWRGTNTGELFF	TGTGCCAGCAGTGGGTGGCGGGGGACGAACACCGGGGAGCTGTTTTTT
TRBV19	TRBJ2-3	TRBD2	NA	CASRNRGGPSLDTQYF	TGTGCCAGTAGAAACCGCGGGGGGCCCTCCCTGGATACGCAGTATTTT
TRBV2	TRBJ1-1	TRBD1	NA	CASLRTGDTEAFF	TGTGCCAGCCTCCGGACAGGGGACACTGAAGCTTTCTTT
TRBV10-2	TRBJ2-1	NA	NA	CASSEIWGRGNEQFF	TGCGCCAGCAGTGAGATCTGGGGGCGCGGGAATGAGCAGTTCTTC
TRBV5-1	TRBJ2-5	TRBD1	NA	CASSPTGGDETQYF	TGCGCCAGCAGCCCGACAGGGGGAGATGAGACCCAGTACTTC
TRBV2	TRBJ2-5	NA	NA	CASSEALPGETQYF	TGTGCCAGCAGTGAAGCACTACCAGGGGAGACCCAGTACTTC
TRBV6-5	TRBJ2-1	NA	NA	CASRGDFNEQFF	TGTGCCAGCAGAGGGGATTTCAATGAGCAGTTCTTC
TRBV2	TRBJ1-2	NA	NA	CASSADTWGEGYTF	TGTGCCAGCAGCGCCGATACATGGGGGGAGGGCTACACCTTC